The 14 T cell receptor beta chains below all came from one sample that was sequenced in a study of tumor and adjacent non-tumor tissue in lung cancer. The template was RNA from unsorted bulk tissue. Distant lung tissue was collected more than 3 cm away from the tumor edge. The library came from three nested PCR rounds adapted from ARM-PCR protocols. TCRdb called the multiplex PCR reads again in MiXCR, with one record for every CDR3 protein. The table shows about 43,000 distinct CDR3 sequences, with around three fifths occurring only once. The sample comprised distant non-tumor lung tissue. The source is a man between 45 and 60 years old with non-small cell lung cancer.

This clonotype was seen at least ten times. V gene TRBV2 combines with J gene TRBJ2-3; 9 nucleotides agree with TRBD1. The trim removed 2 bases at V and 1 base at J, leaving 1 base unmatched. The CDR3 loop spans 15 amino acids. The germline gives CDR1 SNHLY, CDR2 FYNNEI. The CDR3 DNA is TGTGCCAGCAGTGAAAGGACAGGGGGCACAGATACGCAGTATTTT. Amino acid sequence: CASSERTGGTDTQYF. Full variable domain (outside the CDR3, taken from reference TRBV2 and TRBJ2-3): EPEVTQTPSHQVTQMGQEVILRCVPISNHLYFYWYRQILGQKVEFLVSFYNNEISEKSEIFDDQFSVERPDGSNFTLKIRSTKLEDSAMYFCASSERTGGTDTQYFGPGTRLTVL.

The table lists this clonotype with a few counts. The chain is built from TRBV7-8 and TRBJ2-3; TRBD2 matches 7 bases. Looked up from germline, CDR1 is SGHVS and CDR2 is FQNEAQ. The CDR3 is 19 residues long. Trimming removed 1 base from V and 2 bases from J; junction bases left unmatched: 15. The CDR3 protein is CASSLVPSGPIDHTDTQYF. In DNA, the CDR3 is TGTGCCAGCAGCTTAGTTCCTAGCGGCCCAATAGACCACACAGATACGCAGTATTTT. Full variable domain (outside the CDR3, taken from reference TRBV7-8 and TRBJ2-3): GAGVSQSPRYKVAKRGQDVALRCDPISGHVSLFWYQQALGQGPEFLTYFQNEAQLDKSGLPSDRFFAERPEGSVSTLKIQRTQQEDSAVYLCASSLVPSGPIDHTDTQYFGPGTRLTVL.

This clonotype was detected ten times or more. V and J are TRBV28 and TRBJ2-7; 11 nucleotides align to TRBD1. Germline values: CDR1 MDHEN, CDR2 SYDVKM. V lost 4 bases and J lost 8; bases outside the gene matches: 10. CDR3 size: 15 residues. Here the CDR3 reads CASSSDGQGASKQYF. CDR3 bases: TGTGCCAGCAGTTCGGACGGACAGGGGGCATCAAAGCAGTACTTC.

This clonotype was picked up one time. This chain joins TRBV2 and TRBJ1-1; D ambiguous. Germline loops: CDR1 SNHLY, CDR2 FYNNEI. V was clipped by 6 bases and J by 10 bases, with 24 bases between them. The CDR3 consists of 15 residues. The CDR3 bases are TGTGCCAGCAGCGAGAGGATACTGATGGGCACGGGAGCTTTCTTT. Protein sequence: CASSERILMGTGAFF.

Regarding this clonotype: This may be a read error, as it is one base from a much larger clone. The chain is built from TRBV28 and TRBJ2-7; 7 bases fit TRBD1. V shed 5 bases and J 8 bases; nucleotides not matched to a gene: 6. This CDR3 has 12 residues. Germline CDR1 reads MDHEN; CDR2 reads SYDVKM. The CDR3 sequence is CASSTGAAKQYF. The CDR3 region has the DNA TGTGCCAGCAGTACAGGGGCGGCCAAGCAGTACTTC.

This clonotype was counted between two and nine times. The V gene is TRBV20-1, the J gene TRBJ2-1; 7 bases align to TRBD2. Germline CDR1 DFQATT, CDR2 SNEGSKA (reference sequence). The CDR3 contains 15 residues. J gave up 9 bases and V 5 bases, and 16 bases lay outside the gene matches. The CDR3 spells CSAPRQRGREGEQFF. The CDR3, as DNA: TGCAGTGCTCCTCGTCAGCGGGGCCGGGAAGGTGAGCAGTTCTTC.

This chain connects TRBV2 to TRBJ2-3; 9 positions agree with TRBD2. The CDR3 is made up of 15 amino acids. The germline gives CDR1 SNHLY, CDR2 FYNNEI. With 10 bases clipped from V and 2 bases from J, the junction kept 10 bases outside the gene matches. CDR3 in DNA: TGTGCCAACACCGGCGGGAGGGCCAACACAGATACGCAGTATTTT. Protein: CANTGGRANTDTQYF.

The chain is built from TRBV12-3 or TRBV12-4 and TRBJ2-7; D call uncertain. Trimming pared 9 bases from V and 0 bases from J, leaving 9 bases between. CDR3 length: 12 amino acids. DNA of the CDR3: TGTGCCAGTGGCGGCCACTCCTACGAGCAGTACTTC. Protein: CASGGHSYEQYF.

About this clonotype: At one end, the junction sequence differs from germline, possibly due to a read error. V and J are TRBV11-1 and TRBJ2-3, with D possibly TRBD1 on 5 matching bases. From germline, CDR1 is SGHAT and CDR2 FQDESV (reference sequence). The CDR3 is made up of 15 amino acids. Here the CDR3 DNA reads TGTGCCAGCTGCTTATTAGGACAACTGGCAGATATGCAGTATTTT. Translated: CASCLLGQLADMQYF.

Of note for this clonotype: Just one base apart from a much larger clone, this may be a read error. The rearrangement joins TRBV24-1 to TRBJ2-2; D possibly corresponds to TRBD2 (6 bases). This CDR3 comprises 16 residues. The germline gives CDR1 KGHDR, CDR2 SFDVKD. The CDR3 is CATSDSSGVARRELLF. For the CDR3, the DNA is TGTGCCACCAGTGACTCCTCGGGAGTAGCAAGGAGGGAGCTGTTATTT.

The V and J genes are TRBV28 and TRBJ2-3, with 7 bases that match TRBD1. The CDR3 sequence is 13 residues long. The trim removed 7 bases at V and 4 bases at J, leaving 5 bases unmatched. CDR1 MDHEN and CDR2 SYDVKM come from the germline V gene. In DNA, the CDR3 is TGTGCCAGCACCCCCGGGACAGCAGATACGCAGTATTTT. This gives the protein CASTPGTADTQYF.

This clonotype was detected ten times or more. The chain is built from TRBV2 and TRBJ2-1; 9 bases agree with TRBD1. V lost 7 bases, J lost 6 bases, and 7 bases stayed unmatched. The CDR3 is made up of 14 amino acids. In germline, CDR1 is SNHLY, CDR2 FYNNEI. CDR3 sequence (DNA): TGTGCCAGCAAGGGGGGGACAGGGTTCAATGAGCAGTTCTTC. Translating gives CASKGGTGFNEQFF.

The V gene is TRBV15, the J gene TRBJ2-2; D gene uncertain. The CDR3 is 16 residues long. Trimming pared 3 bases from V and 8 bases from J, leaving 19 bases between. In germline, CDR1 is LNHNV, CDR2 YYDKDF (reference sequence). This CDR3 is CATSSRVSERVGELFF. CDR3 nucleotides: TGTGCCACCAGCAGTAGAGTAAGCGAGAGAGTTGGGGAGCTGTTTTTT.

Remarks on this clonotype: A read error is possible here, since a much larger clone lies one base away. CDR3 sequence: CANSLYRGRHETQYF. The CDR3 nucleotides read TGTGCCAACAGTCTCTACAGGGGGCGTCATGAGACCCAGTACTTC. The chain couples TRBV12-3 or TRBV12-4 to TRBJ2-5, with 9 bases lining up with TRBD1. CDR3 length: 15 residues.